A selection of T cell receptor beta chains follows, all from one sample in a study of CD8 T cells in ankylosing spondylitis. MiXCR, applied by TCRdb to the 5' RACE reads, yields one record per CDR3 protein. The table records a few hundred thousand distinct CDR3 sequences, around 21% of them present only once. Sequencing used blood, either unsorted or a sorted T cell fraction (not recorded which). These receptors originate from a female donor with ankylosing spondylitis or in good health (not recorded which). The CDR3 runs from the conserved cysteine through the conserved F or W. D genes are given only for firm matches. Clone size is given for some rows only: seen once, a few or many times, or a class if the clone is expanded.

>TRBJ2-7|few|TRBD2|TRBV7-9
TGTGCCAGCAGCTTACCCGGGACTAGCGGGAGTGTGGAGCAGTACTTC
CASSLPGTSGSVEQYF
>TRBJ1-2|few|-|TRBV12-3/TRBV12-4
TGTGCCAGCAGTTTGTTTGAGGGACACTATGGCTACACCTTC
CASSLFEGHYGYTF
>TRBJ1-1|-|-|TRBV5-1
TGCGCCAGCAGCTTGGATTCCCGCAGAGACCTTGAAGCTTTCTTT
CASSLDSRRDLEAFF
>TRBJ2-3|-|-|TRBV19
TGTGCCAGTAGTATGACCGCGGGGAGCACAGATACGCAGTATTTT
CASSMTAGSTDTQYF
>TRBJ2-3|-|-|TRBV4-3
TGCGCCAGCAGCCAAGCCACTATGGGTACGCAGTATTTT
CASSQATMGTQYF
>TRBJ2-5|many|TRBD2|TRBV6-1
TGTGCCAGCTCCGCCATAGCGGGAGGGAGGGAGACCCAGTACTTC
CASSAIAGGRETQYF
>TRBJ2-7|-|TRBD1|TRBV19
TGTGCCAGTAGTCACCGGGACAGCTCCTACGAGCAGTACTTC
CASSHRDSSYEQYF
>TRBJ1-2|few|-|TRBV20-1
TGCAGTGTTACCACTATTAACTATGGCTACACCTTC
CSVTTINYGYTF
>TRBJ1-1|few|-|TRBV10-2
TGCGCCAGCAGTGAGGTTGGGAGGTGGAACACTGAAGCTTTCTTT
CASSEVGRWNTEAFF
>TRBJ1-2|few|TRBD1|TRBV20-1
TGCAGTGCTTTCCGGGACAGACAATACGGCTACACCTTC
CSAFRDRQYGYTF
>TRBJ1-6|-|TRBD1|TRBV6-5
TGTGCCAGCAGTTGGGACAGCCCTCGGTATTCACCCCTCCACTTT
CASSWDSPRYSPLHF